A selection of T cell receptor beta chains follows, all from one sample in a study of shared clonotypes between healthy human individuals. Measured with immunoSEQ multiplex PCR; TCRdb has only the in-frame clones, and not every one. The top ten clones hold more than 0.95% of a sample with 2 million to 2.5 million clones, about 95% of them seen once. The sequencing sample was made of naive CD8+ T cells sorted from blood. Receptors were obtained from a young man in good health. CDR3s include the opening cysteine and the closing phenylalanine or tryptophan. The order of the fields is J gene, V gene, D gene, clone size, CDR3 DNA, CDR3 protein. The D gene is left open where the match is weak. Clone size is stated in some rows and not others, as once, few, many or a class when expanded.

TRBJ2-5	TRBV7-8	.	.	TGTGCCAGCAGCTCAGAGGGCAGGGGAGAGACCCAGTACTTC	CASSSEGRGETQYF
TRBJ2-1	TRBV27	TRBD2	.	TGTGCCAGCAGTCGCAACTCCCGGACTAGCGGGGGGTTTAGCTCCTACAATGAGCAGTTCTTC	CASSRNSRTSGGFSSYNEQFF
TRBJ2-2	TRBV9	.	once	TGTGCCAGCAGCGAATGGGATAACACCGGGGAGCTGTTTTTT	CASSEWDNTGELFF
TRBJ2-7	TRBV13	.	.	TGTGCCAGCAGTCAGGGCGGGGCAGCCCCCTACGAGCAGTACTTC	CASSQGGAAPYEQYF
TRBJ2-3	TRBV5-1	.	.	TGCGCCAGCAGCTGGACAGATGTCTTTAGCACAGATACGCAGTATTTT	CASSWTDVFSTDTQYF
TRBJ2-1	TRBV27	TRBD1	.	TGTGCCAGCAGCCTAGGGGGCCGCAATGAGCAGTTCTTC	CASSLGGRNEQFF
TRBJ2-2	TRBV27	.	.	TGTGCCACAGGGGCCGGCGGGGAGCTGTTTTTT	CATGAGGELFF
TRBJ1-6	TRBV2	TRBD1	.	TGTGCCAACAGGAATACAGGGGGCGGCTCCTATAATTCACCCCTCCACTTT	CANRNTGGGSYNSPLHF
TRBJ2-7	TRBV2	TRBD1	.	TGTGCCAGCAGTACCGGGACAGGATACGAGCAGTACTTC	CASSTGTGYEQYF
TRBJ1-4	TRBV30	.	.	TGTGCCTGGAGTCAGACAGACTCTGTTAATGAAAAACTGTTTTTT	CAWSQTDSVNEKLFF
TRBJ2-1	TRBV4-1	TRBD1	once	TGCGCCAGCAGCCAGGGACAGGGTTACAATGAGCAGTTCTTC	CASSQGQGYNEQFF
TRBJ2-1	TRBV2	TRBD2	.	TGTGCCAGCAGTCTTAGACTAGCGGTACATGAGCAGTTCTTC	CASSLRLAVHEQFF
TRBJ2-7	TRBV29-1	TRBD2	.	TGCAGCGCGGGACTAGACTACGAGCAGTACTTC	CSAGLDYEQYF
TRBJ1-4	TRBV28	.	.	TGTGCCAGCAGTTTAATTCCGTCCCTAGATGAAAAACTGTTTTTT	CASSLIPSLDEKLFF
TRBJ2-1	TRBV7-9	TRBD1	.	TGTGCCAGCAGCCCACGAACAGGGGGAAAACGAAATGAGCAGTTCTTC	CASSPRTGGKRNEQFF
TRBJ2-7	TRBV7-8	.	once	TGTGCCAGCAGAATCCGGGACGCGGGGTGGGAGCAGTACTTC	CASRIRDAGWEQYF
TRBJ1-1	TRBV2	.	once	TGTGCCAGCAACCGGGACACCGACTACACTGAAGCTTTCTTT	CASNRDTDYTEAFF